The clone carrying this TCR beta chain was recorded at least ten times. What it recognizes is unknown. The germline CDR1 and CDR2 sequences are MNHEY and SMNVEV (reference sequence). The CDR3 is 18 amino acids. Trimming cost V 4 bases and J 7 bases; bases outside gene matches: 11. MiXCR was run by TCRdb on the 5' RACE reads, yielding one entry per CDR3 protein. The sample gives 40,000 or so distinct CDR3 sequences, roughly 3.1% of which show up once; around 8% is in the top ten. The data were obtained in a study of neurological immune-mediated disorders. Study-wide results and caveats: Whereas HTLV-1-associated myelopathy showed the most TCR clonal expansion, multiple sclerosis showed the least, with levels below those of healthy controls.

Indicated time point: longitudinal time-point 1 (baseline). The V call is TRBV27, the J call TRBJ2-2; 14 bases line up with TRBD2. The specimen sequenced was PBMCs. The sequence was collected from a woman aged 55-69 years with multiple sclerosis. The CDR3 nucleotides read TGTGCCAGCAGTTCCCCCTCGACTAGCGGGGGGGCGAACGGGGAGCTGTTTTTT. This translates into CASSSPSTSGGANGELFF.